This T cell receptor (beta chain) was captured in a study of blood T cell repertoires in COVID-19. Study-level information: The study drew acute and convalescent COVID-19 samples from the United States, Italy and Spain. T cells, B-cell-depleted T cells, or PBMCs provided the cDNA or gDNA that served as material.

As handled by the study authors: The authors estimated nucleated cell counts from reference gene primer amplification. Profiled with immunoSEQ multiplex PCR; TCRdb holds only in-frame clones, not every one. That table is the source of V, J and clone size, and D and trimming were worked out from the DNA. The sample lists about 150,000 clones; about three quarters were seen once. Trimming removed 4 bases from V and 6 bases from J; junction bases left unmatched: 9. Germline CDR1 reads MNHEY; CDR2 reads SVGAGI. The CDR3 covers 15 residues. The clonotype comes from a man at least 80 years old with acute or convalescent COVID-19. The specimen sequenced was peripheral blood. The chain carries TRBV6-5 and TRBJ1-1; 9 nucleotides agree with TRBD1. DNA of the CDR3: TGTGCCAGCAGTTTAGGGGGACAGGGAATTCCTGAAGCTTTCTTT. It yields the protein CASSLGGQGIPEAFF.